This T cell receptor beta chain was profiled in a study of shared clonotypes between healthy human individuals. Study-level information: Plates per donor: three CD4 naive, three CD4 memory, two CD8 naive, one CD8 memory.

This CDR3 comprises 16 residues. The germline gives CDR1 MNHEY, CDR2 SMNVEV (reference sequence). Germline trimming cut 6 bases from V and 1 base from J; bases unmatched to any gene: 6. Under the authors' procedure: From ImmunoSEQ came sequences covering only the junction and carrying no quality scores, so filtering differed. Sequencing was performed with immunoSEQ multiplex PCR; in TCRdb, only in-frame clones are kept and a portion is missing. The DNA was the basis for D and trimming; V, J and clone size are from that table. The profile shows about 1,800,000 clones, about 95% of them singletons. Naive-designated CD8 cells lacked CD45RO, were positively enriched for CCR7, and omitted terminally differentiated effector memory CD45RA+ cells.

The sequence derives from a man between 18 and 29 years old in good health. V and J are TRBV27 and TRBJ2-1, with 10 bases lining up with TRBD1. The sequenced sample was naive CD8+ T cells sorted from blood. CDR3: CASREDRGRSYNEQFF. CDR3 bases: TGTGCCAGCAGGGAGGACAGGGGGAGATCCTACAATGAGCAGTTCTTC.